A single sample is the source of the 29 T cell receptor beta chains below, sequenced in a study of blood T cells in healthy people across ages. A second roughly 7 to 12 cycle PCR used barcoded and J-beta primers. TCRdb re-called the 5' RACE reads with MiXCR, one entry per CDR3 protein. Among about 1,500,000 distinct CDR3 sequences, approximately 38% were seen once, and the ten largest hold roughly 7.7%. Sequencing input: blood. These receptors all come from a woman under 30 in good health.

The rearrangement joins TRBV14 to TRBJ2-3; 7 bases align to TRBD2. There are 16 residues in the CDR3. Germline-derived CDR1 and CDR2 are SGHDN and FVKESK. Losses at the gene ends were 4 bases for V and 6 bases for J; bases not matched to a gene: 13. The CDR3 region is CASSRGLVGFFDTQYF. The CDR3 DNA is TGTGCCAGCAGCCGAGGACTAGTAGGGTTTTTTGATACGCAGTATTTT.

The chain employs TRBV13 and TRBJ2-1; tentative D call: TRBD2 (5 bases). The CDR3 consists of 15 residues. Trimming took off 2 bases at V and 2 bases at J, with 10 bases between the two ends. Germline V gene lookup returns CDR1 PRHDT and CDR2 FYEKMQ (reference sequence). CDR3 sequence reads: CASSLWTDTYNEQFF. In nucleotides, the CDR3 is TGTGCCAGCAGCTTATGGACTGACACCTACAATGAGCAGTTCTTC.

This clonotype was seen only a few times. The rearrangement joins TRBV7-2 to TRBJ2-1; tentative D call: TRBD1 (5 bases). The CDR3 length is 15 residues. V lost 3 bases, J lost 7 bases, and 16 bases lay in between. Germline CDR1 and CDR2: SGHTA and FQGNSA. CDR3 sequence reads: CASSLSGNERNEQFF. The DNA of the CDR3 is TGTGCCAGCAGCTTGTCAGGGAACGAACGTAATGAGCAGTTCTTC.

The chain couples TRBV6-6 to TRBJ1-5; 7 bases map to TRBD1. Per the germline V gene, CDR1 is MNHNY and CDR2 is SVGAGI (reference sequence). There are 14 residues in the CDR3. V gave up 4 bases and J gave up 5 bases; unmatched junction bases: 5. The CDR3: CASSSSTGYQPQHF. For the CDR3, the DNA is TGTGCCAGCAGTTCATCGACAGGGTATCAGCCCCAGCATTTT.

This clonotype was observed a few times. CDR3 in DNA: TGTGCCAGCAGGGTTAGGAGGGTAGTAGGGGACAATGAGCAGTTCTTC. Translation gives CASRVRRVVGDNEQFF. The rearrangement joins TRBV12-3 or TRBV12-4 to TRBJ2-1; D is possibly TRBD2 (6 bases). V was clipped by 6 bases and J by 5 bases, with 20 bases between them. CDR3 length equals 16 residues.

In regard to this clonotype: Given a much more abundant clone one base away, this may be a read error. The rearrangement joins TRBV6-5 to TRBJ1-2; D remains ambiguous. Per germline, CDR1 MNHEY and CDR2 SVGAGI. The CDR3 length is 13 residues. V was clipped by 4 bases and J by 4 bases, with 10 bases between them. CDR3 residues: CASSSGPSYGYTF. CDR3 bases: TGTGCCAGCAGTTCCGGGCCCTCCTATGGCTACACCTTC.

The V gene is TRBV6-2 or TRBV6-3, the J gene TRBJ2-1; 12 bases map to TRBD2. CDR1 MNHEY and CDR2 SVGEGT come from the germline V gene. The CDR3 runs 15 residues. V lost 0 bases and J lost 8; bases outside the gene matches: 2. The CDR3 protein is CASSYSTSGGYEQFF. DNA for the CDR3: TGTGCCAGCAGTTACTCGACTAGCGGGGGCTATGAGCAGTTCTTC.

This clonotype was picked up a small number of times. The V gene is TRBV7-9, the J gene TRBJ1-4; D might be TRBD1 (5 bases). V lost 1 base and J lost 8, with 14 bases in between. This CDR3 spans 15 amino acids. Germline-derived CDR1 and CDR2 are SEHNR and FQNEAQ (reference sequence). CDR3: CASSLGGAGSEKLFF. The DNA of the CDR3 is TGTGCCAGCAGCTTAGGCGGGGCGGGGAGCGAAAAACTGTTTTTT.

This clonotype appeared a single time. The chain combines TRBV20-1 with TRBJ1-4; D is perhaps TRBD1 (5 bases). Germline assignment: CDR1 DFQATT and CDR2 SNEGSKA (reference sequence). The CDR3 extends over 14 amino acids. The germline V and J ends were trimmed by 3 bases and 3 bases, with 11 bases remaining between them. The CDR3 loop reads CSASPGLANEKLFF. The CDR3 nucleotides read TGCAGTGCTAGCCCAGGGCTGGCTAATGAAAAACTGTTTTTT.

This clonotype turned up a few times. The junction shows a germline mismatch at one end, possibly a read error. The CDR3 reads CASSQETGYGYTF. CDR3 coding DNA: TGCGCCAGCAGCCAGGAGACAGGCTATGGCTACACCTTC. The gene calls are TRBV3-1 and TRBJ1-2; a weak D match, TRBD1 (6 bases). Germline V gives CDR1 LGHDT, CDR2 YNNKEL (reference sequence). CDR3 length: 13 amino acids.

The V and J genes are TRBV20-1 and TRBJ1-2, with 7 bases matching TRBD1. The CDR3 runs 13 residues. Germline assignment: CDR1 DFQATT and CDR2 SNEGSKA (reference sequence). V shed 5 bases, J shed 0 bases, and the junction held 3 bases outside the gene matches. CDR3 residues: CSAPGQPNYGYTF. CDR3 DNA sequence: TGCAGTGCTCCGGGACAGCCTAACTATGGCTACACCTTC.

This sequence joins TRBV2 and TRBJ1-2; weak D call: TRBD1 (5 bases). Between the trimmed V and J ends, which lost 2 bases and 5 bases, there was a span of 15 bases. Germline V gene sequence: CDR1 SNHLY, CDR2 FYNNEI. The CDR3 loop spans 15 amino acids. CDR3: CASSERVRASYGYTF. The DNA of the CDR3 is TGTGCCAGCAGTGAAAGGGTCAGGGCTTCATATGGCTACACCTTC.

The genes are TRBV28 and TRBJ2-4; 7 positions agree with TRBD1. CDR3 length: 17 residues. Per germline, CDR1 MDHEN and CDR2 SYDVKM. After removal of 2 bases from V and 3 bases from J, the junction contained 10 bases not matched to a gene. CDR3 amino acids: CASSLRQGRLGKNIQYF. The DNA for the CDR3 is TGTGCCAGCAGTTTACGACAGGGCAGATTGGGCAAAAACATTCAGTACTTC.

This chain links TRBV28 with TRBJ2-3; D is undetermined. From germline, CDR1 is MDHEN and CDR2 SYDVKM. V was shortened by 3 bases and J by 8 bases, with 12 bases between the two germline ends. This CDR3 is built from 13 residues. This CDR3 reads CASSFLFPGTQYF. The DNA for the CDR3 is TGTGCCAGCAGTTTTCTCTTTCCGGGTACGCAGTATTTT.

This chain uses TRBV6-5 with TRBJ2-5; TRBD2 might be the D (5 bases). The germline V gene encodes CDR1 MNHEY and CDR2 SVGAGI. The V end was cut by 5 bases, the J end by 5 bases, with 15 bases between. CDR3 length: 14 residues. The chain's CDR3 is CASSDVTSSETQYF. In DNA, the CDR3 is TGTGCCAGCAGTGACGTTACTAGTAGCGAGACCCAGTACTTC.

The chain couples TRBV3-1 to TRBJ2-4; D remains ambiguous. The CDR3 is made up of 16 amino acids. From germline, CDR1 is LGHDT and CDR2 YNNKEL (reference sequence). V gave up 1 base and J gave up 1 base, with 11 bases separating them. The CDR3 bases are TGTGCCAGCAGCCAAGGGGCTGCGTGGGCCAAAAACATTCAGTACTTC. Amino acids: CASSQGAAWAKNIQYF.

The J gene is TRBJ2-3, the V gene TRBV9; 9 bases agree with TRBD2. Germline V gene sequence: CDR1 SGDLS, CDR2 YYNGEE. This CDR3 has 15 residues. J gave up 3 bases and V 2 bases, and 4 bases lay outside the gene matches. The CDR3 here is CASSVAAGGTDTQYF. CDR3 in DNA: TGTGCCAGCAGCGTGGCGGCGGGGGGGACAGATACGCAGTATTTT.

This clonotype was counted between two and nine times. The rearrangement links TRBV20-1 to TRBJ2-1, with 7 bases fitting TRBD2. CDR1 and CDR2 from the germline V gene are DFQATT and SNEGSKA (reference sequence). CDR3 length: 15 residues. V trimming: 2 bases; J trimming: 6 bases; junction bases outside the gene matches: 10. This chain's CDR3 is CSARNDYLAANEQFF. In DNA form, the CDR3 reads TGCAGTGCTAGAAACGACTACCTAGCGGCCAATGAGCAGTTCTTC.

The CDR3 reads CVVTGAGAAYNEQFF. The CDR3, as DNA: TGTGTCGTCACAGGAGCGGGGGCCGCCTACAATGAGCAGTTCTTC. The V call is TRBV27, the J call TRBJ2-1, with 8 bases fitting TRBD2. The CDR3 covers 15 residues. The germline gives CDR1 MNHEY, CDR2 SMNVEV (reference sequence).

V gene TRBV12-3 or TRBV12-4 combines with J gene TRBJ1-1, with 10 bases matching TRBD1. This CDR3 has 15 residues. Trimming cost V 3 bases and J 0 bases; bases outside gene matches: 1. The chain's CDR3 is CASSFGTGVNTEAFF. The DNA for the CDR3 is TGTGCCAGCAGTTTCGGGACAGGGGTGAACACTGAAGCTTTCTTT.

The rearrangement links TRBV7-6 to TRBJ2-7; D may be TRBD2 (7 bases). V lost 1 base to trimming and J lost 0 bases, with 22 bases between them. Per germline, CDR1 SGHVS and CDR2 FNYEAQ. This CDR3 has 19 amino acids. The CDR3 protein is CASSLVRGGGEGVSYEQYF. CDR3 nucleotides: TGTGCCAGCAGCTTAGTGAGAGGAGGGGGGGAGGGAGTCTCCTACGAGCAGTACTTC.

This clonotype came up a few times. V usage is TRBV20-1 and J usage is TRBJ2-1; 10 bases match TRBD2. The CDR3 length is 15 residues. Germline V CDR1 and CDR2: DFQATT, SNEGSKA (reference sequence). Losses at the gene ends were 6 bases for V and 3 bases for J; bases not matched to a gene: 8. The CDR3, as DNA: TGCAGTGCCGTACTAGCGGGGAGGGACTACAATGAGCAGTTCTTC. Its protein is CSAVLAGRDYNEQFF.

This rearrangement joins TRBV20-1 to TRBJ2-1; 11 bases are shared with TRBD2. Germline CDR1 reads DFQATT; CDR2 reads SNEGSKA (reference sequence). This CDR3 is 14 amino acids long. V gave up 4 bases and J gave up 1 base; unmatched junction bases: 0. In DNA, the CDR3 is TGCAGTGCTACTAGCGGGGGGTCCTACAATGAGCAGTTCTTC. This sequence encodes CSATSGGSYNEQFF.

This clonotype was seen repeatedly, ten times or more. The DNA of the CDR3 is TGTGCCAGCAGACCACCCGGGACAGATACGCAGTATTTT. It translates to CASRPPGTDTQYF. The chain carries TRBV7-2 and TRBJ2-3, with D hard to call. Trimming stripped 6 bases from V and 3 bases from J, with 10 bases between. The germline V gene has CDR1 SGHTA and CDR2 FQGNSA. The CDR3 runs 13 residues.

CDR3 amino acids: CSVVVGGGNYGYTF. Here the CDR3 DNA reads TGCAGCGTTGTAGTGGGAGGGGGGAACTATGGCTACACCTTC. This sequence joins TRBV29-1 and TRBJ1-2, with D possibly TRBD1 on 6 matching bases. Germline CDR1 and CDR2: SQVTM and ANQGSEA. V was cut by 4 bases and J by 2 bases, with 14 bases left in between. CDR3 length: 14 residues.

Comments on this clonotype: It may be a read error: a sequence one base away is much more abundant. The chain is built from TRBV2 and TRBJ1-1; D remains unclear. This CDR3 has 11 residues. Germline CDR1 and CDR2: SNHLY and FYNNEI. In DNA, the CDR3 is TGTGCCGGCAGGTTCGACACTGAAGCTTTCTTT. This translates into CAGRFDTEAFF.

The V and J genes are TRBV7-3 and TRBJ2-7, with a possible D match to TRBD2 (6 bases). Germline-derived CDR1 and CDR2 are SGHTA and FQGTGA. V was shortened by 5 bases and J by 3 bases, with 17 bases between the two germline ends. This CDR3 has 15 residues. For the CDR3, the DNA is TGTGCCAGCAGCCGAAAGGGAGGAGGCAGCTACGAGCAGTACTTC. Translating gives CASSRKGGGSYEQYF.

This chain links TRBV30 with TRBJ1-2, with unresolved D. V was trimmed by 0 bases and J by 4 bases, leaving 12 bases between them. Per germline, CDR1 GTSNPN and CDR2 SVGIG (reference sequence). The CDR3 runs to 14 residues. CDR3 sequence: CAWSVGGGSYGYTF. CDR3 nucleotide sequence: TGTGCCTGGAGTGTAGGTGGCGGGTCCTATGGCTACACCTTC.

Details on this clonotype: The junction and the germline gene differ at one end; a read error may be behind it. The chain carries TRBV6-6 and TRBJ2-7; the D is unclear. Germline V gene data show CDR1 as MNHNY and CDR2 as SVGAGI (reference sequence). The CDR3 loop spans 14 amino acids. CDR3 sequence (DNA): TGTGCCAGCAGTGACTCTGATAGCTCCTACGAGCAGTACTTC. It is translated as CASSDSDSSYEQYF.